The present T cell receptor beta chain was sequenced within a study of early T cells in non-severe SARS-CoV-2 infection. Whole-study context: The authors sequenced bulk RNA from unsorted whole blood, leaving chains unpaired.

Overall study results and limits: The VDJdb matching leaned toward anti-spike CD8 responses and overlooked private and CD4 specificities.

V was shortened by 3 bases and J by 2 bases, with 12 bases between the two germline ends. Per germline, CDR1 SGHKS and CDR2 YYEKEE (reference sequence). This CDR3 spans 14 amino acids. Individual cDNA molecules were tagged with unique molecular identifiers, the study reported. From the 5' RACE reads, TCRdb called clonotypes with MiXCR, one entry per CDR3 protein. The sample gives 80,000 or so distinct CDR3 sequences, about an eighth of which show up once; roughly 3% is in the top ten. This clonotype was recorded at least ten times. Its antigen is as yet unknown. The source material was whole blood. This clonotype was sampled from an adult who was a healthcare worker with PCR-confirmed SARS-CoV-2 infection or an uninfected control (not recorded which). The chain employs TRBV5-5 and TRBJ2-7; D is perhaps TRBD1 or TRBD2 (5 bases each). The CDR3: CASSSRDRTYEQYF. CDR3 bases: TGTGCCAGCAGCTCCCGGGACCGAACCTACGAGCAGTACTTC.